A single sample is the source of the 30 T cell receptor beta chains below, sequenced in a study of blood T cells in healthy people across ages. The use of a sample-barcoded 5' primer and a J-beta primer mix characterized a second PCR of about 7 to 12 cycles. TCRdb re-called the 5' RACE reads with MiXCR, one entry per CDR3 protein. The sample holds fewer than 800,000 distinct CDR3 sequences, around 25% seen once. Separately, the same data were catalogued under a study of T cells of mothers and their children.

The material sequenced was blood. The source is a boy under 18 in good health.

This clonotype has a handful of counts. The CDR3 DNA reads TGCAGCGTCCGACTAGGAGATTACAATGAGCAGTTCTTC. Translating gives CSVRLGDYNEQFF. The chain is built from TRBV29-1 and TRBJ2-1, with D maybe TRBD2 (6 bases). This CDR3 region has 13 residues. Per the germline V gene, CDR1 is SQVTM and CDR2 is ANQGSEA. The ends were cut back, 6 bases at V and 4 bases at J, with 13 bases in the middle.

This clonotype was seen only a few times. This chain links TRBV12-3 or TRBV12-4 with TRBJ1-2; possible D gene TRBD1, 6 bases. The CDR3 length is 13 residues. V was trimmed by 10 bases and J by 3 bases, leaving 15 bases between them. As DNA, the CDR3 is TGTGCCACCAAGGGGACACCGGACTATGGCTACACCTTC. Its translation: CATKGTPDYGYTF.

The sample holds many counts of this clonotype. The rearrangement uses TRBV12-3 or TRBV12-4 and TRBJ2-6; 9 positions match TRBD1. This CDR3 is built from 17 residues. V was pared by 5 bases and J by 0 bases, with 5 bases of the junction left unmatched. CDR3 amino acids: CASSPGTGRSGANVLTF. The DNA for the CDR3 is TGTGCCAGCAGTCCAGGGACAGGGCGCTCTGGGGCCAACGTCCTGACTTTC.

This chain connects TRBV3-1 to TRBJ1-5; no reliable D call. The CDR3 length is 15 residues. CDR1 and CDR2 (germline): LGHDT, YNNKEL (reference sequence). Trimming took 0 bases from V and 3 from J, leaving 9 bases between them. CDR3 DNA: TGTGCCAGCAGCCAAGACCTTAGGGACAATCAGCCCCAGCATTTT. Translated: CASSQDLRDNQPQHF. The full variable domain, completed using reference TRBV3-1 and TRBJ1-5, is DTAVSQTPKYLVTQMGNDKSIKCEQNLGHDTMYWYKQDSKKFLKIMFSYNNKELIINETVPNRFSPKSPDKAHLNLHINSLELGDSAVYFCASSQDLRDNQPQHFGDGTRLSIL.

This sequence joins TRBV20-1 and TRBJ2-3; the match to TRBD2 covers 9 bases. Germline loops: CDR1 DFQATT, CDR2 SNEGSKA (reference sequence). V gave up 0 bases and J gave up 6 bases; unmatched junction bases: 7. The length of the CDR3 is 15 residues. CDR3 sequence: CSAREGLAGRDTQYF. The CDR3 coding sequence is TGCAGTGCTAGAGAGGGTCTAGCGGGGCGCGATACGCAGTATTTT.

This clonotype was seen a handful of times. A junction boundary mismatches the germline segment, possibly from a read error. CDR3 DNA: TGTGCTAGCAGCACCGAACGGGACAGAAATAGCAATCAGCCCCAGCATTTT. It yields the protein CASSTERDRNSNQPQHF. The chain has TRBV7-7 and TRBJ1-5; 7 nucleotides line up with TRBD1. Germline-derived CDR1 and CDR2 are SSHAT and FNYEAQ (reference sequence). The CDR3 runs to 17 residues.

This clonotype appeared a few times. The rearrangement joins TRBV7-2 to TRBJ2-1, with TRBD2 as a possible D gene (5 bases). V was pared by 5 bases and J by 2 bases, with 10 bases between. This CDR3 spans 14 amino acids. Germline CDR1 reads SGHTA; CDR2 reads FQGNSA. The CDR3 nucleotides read TGTGCCAGCAGCGCGTTCGGGGCCTACAATGAGCAGTTCTTC. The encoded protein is CASSAFGAYNEQFF.

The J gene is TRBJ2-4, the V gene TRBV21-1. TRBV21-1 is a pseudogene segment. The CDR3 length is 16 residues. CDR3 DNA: TGTGCCAGCAGCTGTTTTGGGGTGTTAGCCAAAAACATTCAGTACTTC. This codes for CASSCFGVLAKNIQYF.

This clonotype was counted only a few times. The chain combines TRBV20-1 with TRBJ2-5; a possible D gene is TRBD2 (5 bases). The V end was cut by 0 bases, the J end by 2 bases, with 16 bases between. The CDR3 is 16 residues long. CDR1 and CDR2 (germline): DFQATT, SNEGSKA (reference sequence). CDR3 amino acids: CSARDYARGQQETQYF. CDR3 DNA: TGCAGTGCTAGAGATTACGCACGAGGGCAGCAAGAGACCCAGTACTTC.

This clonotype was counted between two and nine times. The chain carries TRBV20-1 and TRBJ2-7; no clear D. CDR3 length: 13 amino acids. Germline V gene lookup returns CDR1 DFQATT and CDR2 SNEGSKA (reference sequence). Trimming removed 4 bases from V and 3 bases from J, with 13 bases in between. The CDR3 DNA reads TGCAGTGCTACCACAGAGGCGGACTACGAGCAGTACTTC. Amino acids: CSATTEADYEQYF.

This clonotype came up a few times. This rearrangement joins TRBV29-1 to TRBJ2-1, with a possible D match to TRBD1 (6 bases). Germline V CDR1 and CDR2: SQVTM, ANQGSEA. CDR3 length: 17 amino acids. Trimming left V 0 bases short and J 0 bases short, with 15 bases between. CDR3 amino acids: CSVEDPDPQGSYNEQFF. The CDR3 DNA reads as TGCAGCGTTGAAGATCCGGACCCACAGGGCTCCTACAATGAGCAGTTCTTC.

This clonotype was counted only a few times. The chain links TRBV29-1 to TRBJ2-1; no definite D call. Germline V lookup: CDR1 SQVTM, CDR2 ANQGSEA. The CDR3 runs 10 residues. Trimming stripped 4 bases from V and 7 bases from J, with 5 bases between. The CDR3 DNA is TGCAGCGTTGTGGTGAATGAGCAGTTCTTC. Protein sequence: CSVVVNEQFF.

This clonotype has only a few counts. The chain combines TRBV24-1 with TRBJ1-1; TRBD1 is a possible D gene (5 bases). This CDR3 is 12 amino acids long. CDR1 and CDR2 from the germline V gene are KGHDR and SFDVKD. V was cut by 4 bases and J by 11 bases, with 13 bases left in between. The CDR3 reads CATSESGTRAFF. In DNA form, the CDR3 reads TGTGCCACCAGTGAATCCGGGACTCGGGCTTTCTTT.

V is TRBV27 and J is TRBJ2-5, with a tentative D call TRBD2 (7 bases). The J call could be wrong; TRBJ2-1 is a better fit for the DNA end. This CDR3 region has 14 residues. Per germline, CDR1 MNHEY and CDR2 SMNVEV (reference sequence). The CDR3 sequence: CASIREGGHNEQFF. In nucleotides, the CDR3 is TGTGCCAGCATTCGAGAGGGGGGGCACAATGAGCAGTTCTTC.

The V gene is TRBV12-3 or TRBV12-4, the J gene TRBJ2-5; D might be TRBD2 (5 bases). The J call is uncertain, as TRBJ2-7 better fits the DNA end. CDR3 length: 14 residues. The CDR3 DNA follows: TGTGCCAGCAGTTTAATTGGGGAGAGCAGCGAGCAGTACTTC. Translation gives CASSLIGESSEQYF.

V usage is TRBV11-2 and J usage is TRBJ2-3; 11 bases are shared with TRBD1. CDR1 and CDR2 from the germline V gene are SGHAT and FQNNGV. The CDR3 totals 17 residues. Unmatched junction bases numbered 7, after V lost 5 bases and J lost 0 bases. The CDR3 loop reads CASSLGQGALSTDTQYF. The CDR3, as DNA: TGTGCCAGCAGCCTCGGACAGGGGGCCTTGAGCACAGATACGCAGTATTTT.

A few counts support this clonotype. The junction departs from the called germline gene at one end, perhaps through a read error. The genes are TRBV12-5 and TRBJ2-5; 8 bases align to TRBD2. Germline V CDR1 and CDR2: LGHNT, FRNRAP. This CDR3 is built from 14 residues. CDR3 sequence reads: CASALESSGIREFF. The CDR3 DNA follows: TGTGCTAGTGCCCTCGAAAGTAGCGGGATTCGGGAGTTCTTC. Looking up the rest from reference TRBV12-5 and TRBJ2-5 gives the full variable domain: DARVTQTPRHKVTEMGQEVTMRCQPILGHNTVFWYRQTMMQGLELLAYFRNRAPLDDSGMPKDRFSAEMPDATLATLKIQPSEPRDSAVYFCASALESSGIREFFGPGTRLLVL.

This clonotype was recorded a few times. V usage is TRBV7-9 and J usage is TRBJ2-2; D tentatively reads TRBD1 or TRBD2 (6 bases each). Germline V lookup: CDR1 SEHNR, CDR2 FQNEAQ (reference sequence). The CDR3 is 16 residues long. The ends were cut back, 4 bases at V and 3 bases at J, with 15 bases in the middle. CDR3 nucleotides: TGTGCCAGCAGCTCTACTGGGGGGCAGCACACCGGGGAGCTGTTTTTT. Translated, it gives CASSSTGGQHTGELFF. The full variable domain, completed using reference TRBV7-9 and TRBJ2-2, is DTGVSQNPRHKITKRGQNVTFRCDPISEHNRLYWYRQTLGQGPEFLTYFQNEAQLEKSRLLSDRFSAERPKGSFSTLEIQRTEQGDSAMYLCASSSTGGQHTGELFFGEGSRLTVL.

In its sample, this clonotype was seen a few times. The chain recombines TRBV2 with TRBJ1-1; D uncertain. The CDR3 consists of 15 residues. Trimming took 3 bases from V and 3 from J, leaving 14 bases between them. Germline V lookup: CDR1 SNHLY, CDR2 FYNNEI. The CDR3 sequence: CASSDPRTVHTEAFF. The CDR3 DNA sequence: TGTGCCAGCAGTGACCCGCGGACCGTTCACACTGAAGCTTTCTTT.

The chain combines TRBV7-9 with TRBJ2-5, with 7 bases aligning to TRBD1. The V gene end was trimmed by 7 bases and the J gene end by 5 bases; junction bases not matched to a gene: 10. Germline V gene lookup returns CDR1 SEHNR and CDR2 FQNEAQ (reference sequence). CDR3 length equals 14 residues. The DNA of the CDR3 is TGTGCCAGCAAAAGGACAGGACCTTCGGAGACCCAGTACTTC. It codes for CASKRTGPSETQYF.

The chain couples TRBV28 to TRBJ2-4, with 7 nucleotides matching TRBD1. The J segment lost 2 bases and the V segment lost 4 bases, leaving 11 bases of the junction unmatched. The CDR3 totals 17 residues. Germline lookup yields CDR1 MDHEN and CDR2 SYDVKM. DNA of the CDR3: TGTGCCAGCAGTTGGGCCGGGACAGCTACTACCAAAAACATTCAGTACTTC. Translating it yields CASSWAGTATTKNIQYF.

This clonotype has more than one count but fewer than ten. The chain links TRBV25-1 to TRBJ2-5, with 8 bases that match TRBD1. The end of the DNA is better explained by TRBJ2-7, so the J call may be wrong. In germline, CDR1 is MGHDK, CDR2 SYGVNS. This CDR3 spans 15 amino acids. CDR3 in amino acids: CASSPVGTGRLEQYF. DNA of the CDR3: TGTGCCAGCAGCCCGGTGGGGACAGGAAGGCTCGAGCAGTACTTC.

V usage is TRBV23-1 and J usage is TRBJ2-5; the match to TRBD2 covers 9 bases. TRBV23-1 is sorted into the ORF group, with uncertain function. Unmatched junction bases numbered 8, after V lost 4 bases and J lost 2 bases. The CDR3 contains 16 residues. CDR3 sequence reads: CASSLSASGTQETQYF. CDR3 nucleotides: TGCGCCAGCAGTCTATCGGCTAGCGGGACTCAAGAGACCCAGTACTTC.

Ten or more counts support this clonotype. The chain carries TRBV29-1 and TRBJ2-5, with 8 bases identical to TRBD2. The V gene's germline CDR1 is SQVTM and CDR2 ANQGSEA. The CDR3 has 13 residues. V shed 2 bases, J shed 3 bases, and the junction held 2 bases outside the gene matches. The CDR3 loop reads CSVETGLEETQYF. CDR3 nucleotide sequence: TGCAGCGTTGAAACGGGACTAGAAGAGACCCAGTACTTC.

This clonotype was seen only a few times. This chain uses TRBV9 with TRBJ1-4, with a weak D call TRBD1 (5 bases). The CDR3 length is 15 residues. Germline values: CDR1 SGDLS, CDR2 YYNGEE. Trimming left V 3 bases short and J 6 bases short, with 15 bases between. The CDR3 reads CASSEGRRGDEKLFF. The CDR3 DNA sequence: TGTGCCAGCAGCGAGGGGCGGAGGGGAGATGAAAAACTGTTTTTT.

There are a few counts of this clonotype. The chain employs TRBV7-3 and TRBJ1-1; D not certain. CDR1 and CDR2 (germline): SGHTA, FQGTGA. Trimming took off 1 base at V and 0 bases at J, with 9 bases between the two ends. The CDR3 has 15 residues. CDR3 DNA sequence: TGTGCCAGCAGCTTAATGGCCAGCATGAACACTGAAGCTTTCTTT. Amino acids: CASSLMASMNTEAFF.

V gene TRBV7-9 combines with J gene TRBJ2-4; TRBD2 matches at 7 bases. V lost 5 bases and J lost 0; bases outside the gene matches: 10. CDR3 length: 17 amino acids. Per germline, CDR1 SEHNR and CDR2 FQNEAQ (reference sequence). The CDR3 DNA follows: TGTGCCAGCAGCCCGGGGGAGGGGTTGCTAGCCAAAAACATTCAGTACTTC. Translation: CASSPGEGLLAKNIQYF.

The CDR3, as DNA: TGCAGCGTTGAAGATCTAGCGGAGGAAGAGACCCAGTACTTC. Residues: CSVEDLAEEETQYF. The chain links TRBV29-1 to TRBJ2-5; 7 bases are shared with TRBD2. Per the germline V gene, CDR1 is SQVTM and CDR2 is ANQGSEA. J was trimmed by 3 bases and V by 0 bases; bases with no gene match: 4. There are 14 residues in the CDR3. Using reference TRBV29-1 and TRBJ2-5 for the parts outside the CDR3, the full variable domain is SAVISQKPSRDICQRGTSLTIQCQVDSQVTMMFWYRQQPGQSLTLIATANQGSEATYESGFVIDKFPISRPNLTFSTLTVSNMSPEDSSIYLCSVEDLAEEETQYFGPGTRLLVL.

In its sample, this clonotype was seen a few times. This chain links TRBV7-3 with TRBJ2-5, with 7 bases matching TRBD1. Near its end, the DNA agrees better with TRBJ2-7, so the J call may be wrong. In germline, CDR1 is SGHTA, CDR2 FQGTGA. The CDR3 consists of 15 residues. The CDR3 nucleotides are TGTGCCAGCAGCTCCCCCACAGGGGACCCCTACGAGCAGTACTTC. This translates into CASSSPTGDPYEQYF.

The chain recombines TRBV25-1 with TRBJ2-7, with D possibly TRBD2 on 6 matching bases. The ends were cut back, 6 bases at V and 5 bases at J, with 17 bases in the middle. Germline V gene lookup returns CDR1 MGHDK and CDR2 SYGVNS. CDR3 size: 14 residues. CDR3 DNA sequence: TGTGCCAGCAGACGGGACTCCAATTTCGACGAGCAGTACTTC. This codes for CASRRDSNFDEQYF.